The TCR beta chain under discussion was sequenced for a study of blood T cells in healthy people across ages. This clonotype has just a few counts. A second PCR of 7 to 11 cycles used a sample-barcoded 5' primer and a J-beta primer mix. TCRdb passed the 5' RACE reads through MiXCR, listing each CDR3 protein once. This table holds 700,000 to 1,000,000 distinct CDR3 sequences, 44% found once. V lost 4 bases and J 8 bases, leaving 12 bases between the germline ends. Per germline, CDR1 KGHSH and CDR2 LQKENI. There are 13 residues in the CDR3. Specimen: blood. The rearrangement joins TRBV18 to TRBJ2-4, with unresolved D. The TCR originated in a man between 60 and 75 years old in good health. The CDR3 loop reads CASSLQEDDIQYF. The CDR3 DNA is TGTGCCAGCTCACTCCAAGAGGATGACATTCAGTACTTC.